A single sample is the source of the 29 T cell receptor beta chains below, sequenced in a study of regulatory T cells in long-lasting Graves disease. Libraries of TCR beta came from iRepertoire HTBI primers plus Arm-PCR of CDR3 regions. MiXCR, run by TCRdb on the multiplex PCR reads, gives a single entry per CDR3 protein. This sample has 250,000 to 300,000 distinct CDR3 sequences, with around a sixth found just once. The time point denotes: newly diagnosed GD, antithyroid drugs for less than 3 months. Researchers made the TCR library from RNA that was extracted from PBMCs. These same data were also listed under a study on T cells in Graves' hyperthyroidism and ophthalmopathy.

The sample in question was peripheral blood mononuclear cells (PBMCs), obtained at new diagnosis, from a patient treated with antithyroid drugs. The receptors stem from a woman between 25 and 40 years old with Graves disease.

This clonotype was counted ten times or more. This rearrangement joins TRBV10-2 to TRBJ2-3; 7 nucleotides match TRBD1. The CDR3 runs 13 residues. Germline lookup yields CDR1 WSHSY and CDR2 SAAADI. V lost 8 bases and J lost 5; bases outside the gene matches: 7. The CDR3 here is CASAGQVLDTQYF. The CDR3 DNA sequence: TGCGCCAGCGCTGGACAGGTACTAGATACGCAGTATTTT.

The table lists this clonotype with many counts. The chain recombines TRBV18 with TRBJ2-7; 11 positions match TRBD1. The trim removed 0 bases at V and 5 bases at J, leaving 6 bases unmatched. The length of the CDR3 is 16 residues. Looked up from germline, CDR1 is KGHSH and CDR2 is LQKENI. The CDR3 DNA is TGTGCCAGCTCACCACCGGTCGGACAGGGGGCGGACGAGCAGTACTTC. This encodes CASSPPVGQGADEQYF. Combining the CDR3 with reference TRBV18 and TRBJ2-7 gives the whole variable domain NAGVMQNPRHLVRRRGQEARLRCSPMKGHSHVYWYRQLPEEGLKFMVYLQKENIIDESGMPKERFSAEFPKEGPSILRIQQVVRGDSAAYFCASSPPVGQGADEQYFGPGTRLTVT.

This clonotype was seen at least ten times. The CDR3 sequence is CAISGTGSKDTEAFF. For the CDR3, the DNA is TGTGCCATCAGTGGGACCGGGTCTAAGGACACTGAAGCTTTCTTT. The V gene is TRBV10-3, the J gene TRBJ1-1, with D unclear. V was trimmed by 4 bases and J by 3 bases, leaving 15 bases between them. In germline, CDR1 is ENHRY, CDR2 SYGVKD. The CDR3 contains 15 residues.

A note on this clonotype: A far larger clone is off by one base, so a read error is likely. The chain employs TRBV7-2 and TRBJ2-5; TRBD1 agrees at 12 bases. The CDR3 runs to 15 residues. J lost 4 bases, V lost 6 bases, and 6 bases had no gene match. Germline V gives CDR1 SGHTA, CDR2 FQGNSA. The CDR3 DNA is TGTGCCAGCAGGCCCGGGACAGGGGGCGCAGAGACCCAGTACTTC. Protein: CASRPGTGGAETQYF.

This clonotype came up many times. The CDR3 sequence: CASSFFGQENTEAFF. The CDR3 coding sequence is TGTGCCAGCAGCTTTTTTGGACAGGAAAACACTGAAGCTTTCTTT. The chain has TRBV11-2 and TRBJ1-1, with 7 bases fitting TRBD1. CDR3 size: 15 residues. CDR1 and CDR2 from the germline V gene are SGHAT and FQNNGV. V shed 3 bases, J shed 2 bases, and the junction held 6 bases outside the gene matches.

To note about this clonotype: With a much larger clone just one base away, this may be a read error. This chain uses TRBV5-4 with TRBJ1-2; 10 bases fit TRBD1. CDR1 and CDR2 (germline): SGHNT, YYREEE (reference sequence). V trimming: 4 bases; J trimming: 7 bases; junction bases outside the gene matches: 1. The CDR3 is 12 amino acids. The CDR3 DNA reads as TGTGCCAGCAGCCGGGACAGGGGTGGCTACACCTTC. This codes for CASSRDRGGYTF.

This clonotype was detected many times. The chain uses TRBV29-1 and TRBJ2-5, with no clear D. This CDR3 spans 13 amino acids. Germline CDR1 SQVTM, CDR2 ANQGSEA. Trimming stripped 6 bases from V and 1 base from J, with 12 bases between. The CDR3 is CSVLRTTQETQYF. The CDR3 DNA reads TGCAGCGTCTTACGGACCACCCAAGAGACCCAGTACTTC.

With regard to this clonotype: A read error is possible here, since a much larger clone lies one base away. This CDR3 is missing its conserved last phenylalanine or tryptophan, likely due to a read error. This CDR3 reads CASSHGQGSTDTQYV. The CDR3 nucleotides are TGTGCCAGCTCACATGGACAGGGAAGCACAGATACGCAGTATGTT. This chain uses TRBV18 with TRBJ2-3, with 8 bases fitting TRBD1. This CDR3 spans 15 amino acids. The V and J ends lost 4 bases and 0 bases, in that order; junction bases with no gene match: 3. Germline V gene data show CDR1 as KGHSH and CDR2 as LQKENI.

The V gene is TRBV30, the J gene TRBJ2-1; D may be TRBD2 (6 bases). Germline CDR1 and CDR2: GTSNPN and SVGIG (reference sequence). The CDR3 sequence is 13 residues long. With 2 bases removed from V and 4 bases from J, the gap between germline ends came to 9 bases. The CDR3 DNA sequence: TGTGCCTGGAGTCTCGGGACTTACAATGAGCAGTTCTTC. Protein: CAWSLGTYNEQFF.

This clonotype occurred a few times. The germline gene is not matched at one end of the junction; a read error may be the cause. The rearrangement links TRBV6-5 to TRBJ1-3; no firm D call. CDR3 length equals 13 residues. CDR1 MNHEY and CDR2 SVGAGI come from the germline V gene. The CDR3 reads CASSYHPRNAIYF. CDR3 nucleotide sequence: TGTGCCAGCAGTTACCACCCTAGAAACGCCATATATTTT.

The chain uses TRBV6-1 and TRBJ1-5; a weak D match, TRBD1 (6 bases). Germline loops: CDR1 MNHNS, CDR2 SASEGT. The CDR3 contains 13 residues. V lost 6 bases to trimming and J lost 1 base, with 7 bases between them. The CDR3 DNA is TGTGCCAGCAGGGACAGCAGCAATCAGCCCCAGCATTTT. Translating it yields CASRDSSNQPQHF.

This clonotype was detected many times. The V call is TRBV6-1, the J call TRBJ1-3; D is undetermined. Trimming removed 0 bases at V and 0 bases at J, with 6 bases between. Per the germline V gene, CDR1 is MNHNS and CDR2 is SASEGT. CDR3 size: 15 residues. Here the CDR3 reads CASSEAPRSGNTIYF. CDR3 DNA sequence: TGTGCCAGCAGTGAAGCACCCCGCTCTGGAAACACCATATATTTT.

This clonotype was counted at least ten times. The chain couples TRBV7-9 to TRBJ2-3, with D unclear. Looked up from germline, CDR1 is SEHNR and CDR2 is FQNEAQ (reference sequence). Trimming left V 1 base short and J 2 bases short, with 10 bases between. CDR3 length: 15 amino acids. The CDR3 DNA follows: TGTGCCAGCAGCTTAGGGCTGCCCCACACAGATACGCAGTATTTT. Translation gives CASSLGLPHTDTQYF.

Many counts were recorded for this clonotype. The chain carries TRBV27 and TRBJ2-1; 7 bases agree with TRBD1. The V gene end was trimmed by 7 bases and the J gene end by 2 bases; junction bases not matched to a gene: 8. Germline-derived CDR1 and CDR2 are MNHEY and SMNVEV (reference sequence). This CDR3 spans 15 amino acids. The CDR3 bases are TGTGCCAGCAACCCCAGACAGGGTACCTACAATGAGCAGTTCTTC. This gives the protein CASNPRQGTYNEQFF.

This clonotype was counted at least ten times. The chain combines TRBV6-2 or TRBV6-3 with TRBJ2-1, with a tentative D call TRBD1 (6 bases). With 5 bases removed from V and 9 bases from J, the gap between germline ends came to 20 bases. The germline gives CDR1 MNHEY, CDR2 SVGEGT. The CDR3 loop spans 15 amino acids. CDR3 bases: TGTGCCAGCAGTGAAGTAGACTGGGGGCAGGTTGAGCAGTTCTTC. This sequence encodes CASSEVDWGQVEQFF.

This clonotype was seen many times. This CDR3 is CASSLSSALYNEQFF. As DNA, the CDR3 is TGTGCCAGCAGCTTATCTAGCGCATTGTACAATGAGCAGTTCTTC. The chain carries TRBV6-1 and TRBJ2-1; perhaps TRBD2 as D (6 bases). CDR1 is MNHNS, CDR2 SASEGT, per germline. Trimming cost V 6 bases and J 4 bases, with 16 bases left between them. CDR3 length equals 15 residues.

The chain recombines TRBV7-2 with TRBJ2-4; no clear D gene. CDR1 is SGHTA and CDR2 is FQGNSA in the germline V gene. The ends were cut back, 5 bases at V and 6 bases at J, with 11 bases in the middle. This CDR3 has 13 amino acids. The CDR3 DNA is TGTGCCAGCAGCGCGGCCCCGGGAAACATTCAGTACTTC. Translated, it gives CASSAAPGNIQYF.

This clonotype has at least ten counts. V is TRBV7-3 and J is TRBJ2-3; possible D gene TRBD1, 6 bases. The CDR3 runs to 17 residues. Trimming cost V 5 bases and J 2 bases, with 20 bases left between them. Germline V gene sequence: CDR1 SGHTA, CDR2 FQGTGA. CDR3 coding DNA: TGTGCCAGCAGCCCCGTAATCCGGGACATTCACACAGATACGCAGTATTTT. Its protein is CASSPVIRDIHTDTQYF.

This clonotype was detected many times. The gene calls are TRBV6-2 or TRBV6-3 and TRBJ2-1, with 10 bases identical to TRBD1. V dropped 6 bases and J dropped 8; count of bases not matched to a gene: 7. This CDR3 comprises 14 residues. CDR1 and CDR2 from the germline V gene are MNHEY and SVGEGT. In DNA, the CDR3 is TGTGCCAGCAGCAACCGGGACAGGGGCGATGAGCAGTTCTTC. This encodes CASSNRDRGDEQFF.

Ten or more counts support this clonotype. The J gene is TRBJ2-1, the V gene TRBV28; the D is unclear. Germline CDR1 and CDR2: MDHEN and SYDVKM. Trimming left V 3 bases short and J 0 bases short, with 9 bases between. This CDR3 spans 15 amino acids. CDR3 bases: TGTGCCAGCAGTTTGGATTCTGGCTCCTACAATGAGCAGTTCTTC. As protein: CASSLDSGSYNEQFF.

This clonotype has a count of ten or more. V and J are TRBV20-1 and TRBJ2-5; 7 bases fit TRBD2. The CDR3 is 15 residues long. V shed 3 bases and J 2 bases; nucleotides not matched to a gene: 9. Germline values: CDR1 DFQATT, CDR2 SNEGSKA (reference sequence). CDR3 bases: TGCAGTGCTAGTAATGTACACGGGGGGCAAGAGACCCAGTACTTC. Its protein is CSASNVHGGQETQYF.

This clonotype showed up just a few times. The chain links TRBV5-4 to TRBJ2-7; no clear D gene. V was clipped by 0 bases and J by 5 bases, with 6 bases between them. Germline CDR1 is SGHNT and CDR2 is YYREEE (reference sequence). The CDR3 is 12 residues long. The CDR3 region is CASSLADDEQYF. The CDR3 DNA is TGTGCCAGCAGCTTGGCGGACGACGAGCAGTACTTC.

This clonotype occurred many times. The rearrangement links TRBV11-2 to TRBJ2-7; D gene ambiguous. Trimming shortened V by 1 base and J by 4 bases, and 8 bases separated the two germline ends. The CDR3 length is 13 residues. The germline gives CDR1 SGHAT, CDR2 FQNNGV. CDR3 protein: CASSLGIGYEQYF. CDR3 sequence (DNA): TGTGCCAGCAGCTTAGGAATAGGGTACGAGCAGTACTTC.

This clonotype occurred many times. The J gene is TRBJ2-1, the V gene TRBV7-8; D perhaps matches TRBD2 (6 bases). CDR3 length equals 14 residues. The germline V gene has CDR1 SGHVS and CDR2 FQNEAQ. Trimming removed 8 bases from V and 3 bases from J, with 14 bases in between. DNA for the CDR3: TGTGCCAGCGAGCTCGGGGGAATCTACAATGAGCAGTTCTTC. Translating gives CASELGGIYNEQFF.

This chain joins TRBV7-9 and TRBJ1-1, with 9 nucleotides matching TRBD1. V was pared by 7 bases and J by 5 bases, with 5 bases of the junction left unmatched. Germline V gene lookup returns CDR1 SEHNR and CDR2 FQNEAQ (reference sequence). There are 13 residues in the CDR3. CDR3 coding DNA: TGTGCCAGCACACTGACAGGGGGGACTGAAGCTTTCTTT. Its translation is CASTLTGGTEAFF.

Concerning this clonotype itself: A much larger clone lies one base from this, so it may be a read error. DNA of the CDR3: TGTGCCAGCAGCCAGTTGGGGGTAGCGGGGGGCGAGCTGAATGAGCAGTTCTTC. It translates to CASSQLGVAGGELNEQFF. The rearrangement joins TRBV7-9 to TRBJ2-1; TRBD2 matches 10 bases. Germline V gives CDR1 SEHNR, CDR2 FQNEAQ (reference sequence). This CDR3 is built from 18 residues. V was clipped by 5 bases and J by 7 bases; unmatched bases: 17. The full variable domain, in which reference TRBV7-9 and TRBJ2-1 provide the parts outside the CDR3, is DTGVSQNPRHKITKRGQNVTFRCDPISEHNRLYWYRQTLGQGPEFLTYFQNEAQLEKSRLLSDRFSAERPKGSFSTLEIQRTEQGDSAMYLCASSQLGVAGGELNEQFFGPGTRLTVL.

This clonotype occurred many times. The chain couples TRBV2 to TRBJ2-1; 13 bases map to TRBD2. Unmatched junction bases numbered 20, after V lost 8 bases and J lost 7 bases. Germline V gene lookup returns CDR1 SNHLY and CDR2 FYNNEI. This CDR3 has 19 residues. The chain's CDR3 is CASGPGGLAGASPPNEQFF. Here the CDR3 DNA reads TGTGCCAGCGGACCCGGAGGACTAGCGGGGGCCTCACCCCCTAATGAGCAGTTCTTC.

Concerning this clonotype: A much larger clone is a single base away; this may be a read error. The V gene is TRBV7-2, the J gene TRBJ2-7, with D possibly matching TRBD1 (6 bases). The CDR3 has 14 residues. Trimming cost V 5 bases and J 3 bases, with 14 bases left between them. Per the germline V gene, CDR1 is SGHTA and CDR2 is FQGNSA. The CDR3 loop reads CASSVSGQSYEQYF. The CDR3 nucleotides read TGTGCCAGCAGCGTGAGCGGACAGAGCTACGAGCAGTACTTC. Variable domain in full (rest from reference TRBV7-2 and TRBJ2-7): GAGVSQSPSNKVTEKGKDVELRCDPISGHTALYWYRQSLGQGLEFLIYFQGNSAPDKSGLPSDRFSAERTGGSVSTLTIQRTQQEDSAVYLCASSVSGQSYEQYFGPGTRLTVT.

This clonotype has a count of ten or more. This chain uses TRBV6-1 with TRBJ1-2; D might be TRBD1 (5 bases). This CDR3 is 15 amino acids long. V lost 5 bases and J 4 bases, leaving 17 bases between the germline ends. CDR1 and CDR2 (germline): MNHNS, SASEGT. Here the CDR3 reads CASSRDGSKGYGYTF. CDR3 sequence (DNA): TGTGCCAGCAGTCGGGACGGCTCCAAAGGCTATGGCTACACCTTC.